Below are 5 T cell receptor beta chains sequenced from a single sample in a study of blood T cell repertoires in COVID-19. The table came from immunoSEQ multiplex PCR; TCRdb's copy has only in-frame clones and leaves some out. The table records roughly 500,000 clones, more than 85% of them present only once. The sample consisted of PBMCs or T cells enriched from blood (not recorded which). The origin of the receptors is an older woman who had recovered from COVID-19.

This rearrangement joins TRBV5-1 to TRBJ2-7; TRBD1 agrees at 7 bases. Unmatched junction bases numbered 8, after V lost 4 bases and J lost 1 base. CDR1 and CDR2 (germline): SGHRS, YFSETQ. This CDR3 contains 15 residues. The DNA of the CDR3 is TGCGCCAGCAGCCCGGGGACAGTTCTTTCCTACGAGCAGTACTTC. Protein product: CASSPGTVLSYEQYF.

The rearrangement links TRBV6-5 to TRBJ2-7; 12 nucleotides match TRBD1. V was pared by 0 bases and J by 4 bases, with 4 bases of the junction left unmatched. CDR3 length: 16 residues. From germline, CDR1 is MNHEY and CDR2 SVGAGI. CDR3 amino acids: CASSYSGQGAVYEQYF. CDR3 DNA: TGTGCCAGCAGTTACTCGGGACAGGGGGCGGTTTACGAGCAGTACTTC.

This chain joins TRBV18 and TRBJ2-4; no definite D call. Germline CDR1 and CDR2: KGHSH and LQKENI. CDR3 length: 16 amino acids. Between the trimmed V and J ends, which lost 2 bases and 1 base, there was a span of 12 bases. The CDR3 region is CASSPLGNAAKNIQYF. The DNA for the CDR3 is TGTGCCAGCTCACCATTGGGCAATGCGGCCAAAAACATTCAGTACTTC.

This clone was detected once. This rearrangement joins TRBV29-1 to TRBJ1-2; the match to TRBD1 covers 7 bases. There are 13 residues in the CDR3. The junction had 9 bases not matched to a gene; V was cut back by 7 bases and J by 4 bases. Germline V gene sequence: CDR1 SQVTM, CDR2 ANQGSEA. The CDR3 nucleotides read TGCAGCGGGACCGGAGGGGGCATCTATGGCTACACCTTC. Protein sequence: CSGTGGGIYGYTF.

This chain uses TRBV5-1 with TRBJ1-2; D is possibly TRBD1 (5 bases). Germline CDR1 reads SGHRS; CDR2 reads YFSETQ. V was trimmed by 0 bases and J by 6 bases, leaving 12 bases between them. CDR3 size: 14 residues. The CDR3 sequence: CASSLAQGWDGYTF. In DNA, the CDR3 is TGCGCCAGCAGCTTGGCCCAGGGTTGGGATGGCTACACCTTC.